The 15 T cell receptor beta chains in this list originate from one sample, sequenced in a study of T cell repertoires in cytomegalovirus infection. MiXCR, applied by TCRdb to the reads, yields one record per CDR3 protein. Of more than 150,000 distinct CDR3 sequences detected, 23% appear once; the ten largest clones hold roughly 9.7%. Sample: PBMCs. These receptors all come from a human donor in good health (CMV status not recorded). Some clones in this sample may be carry-over from other donors' samples.

By frequency in the sample, this clonotype is medium-sized. The chain joins TRBV28 to TRBJ1-5; 8 nucleotides match TRBD1. Germline V gene sequence: CDR1 MDHEN, CDR2 SYDVKM. This CDR3 spans 16 amino acids. Trimming cost V 4 bases and J 6 bases; bases outside gene matches: 11. The CDR3 is CASSSIDRGWRQPQHF. The CDR3 bases are TGTGCCAGCAGTTCTATAGACAGGGGTTGGCGTCAGCCCCAGCATTTT.

The rearrangement links TRBV29-1 to TRBJ2-3; D remains unclear. CDR3 length equals 11 residues. Deletions cut 8 bases from V and 5 bases from J, with 11 bases between. Per the germline V gene, CDR1 is SQVTM and CDR2 is ANQGSEA. CDR3 DNA sequence: TGCAGCCCTAAACCTTTAGATACGCAGTATTTT. Protein: CSPKPLDTQYF.

This clonotype was counted many times. This chain joins TRBV7-2 and TRBJ2-2; no clear D. The CDR3 spans 15 residues. The ends were cut back, 7 bases at V and 0 bases at J, with 12 bases in the middle. Germline V gene sequence: CDR1 SGHTA, CDR2 FQGNSA. CDR3 nucleotides: TGTGCCAGCACCTGGACGGAGACGAACACCGGGGAGCTGTTTTTT. Translation: CASTWTETNTGELFF. The variable domain in full, completed from reference TRBV7-2 and TRBJ2-2, reads GAGVSQSPSNKVTEKGKDVELRCDPISGHTALYWYRQSLGQGLEFLIYFQGNSAPDKSGLPSDRFSAERTGGSVSTLTIQRTQQEDSAVYLCASTWTETNTGELFFGEGSRLTVL.

In its sample, this clonotype was seen many times. The chain couples TRBV28 to TRBJ1-4; D ambiguous. CDR3 length: 15 residues. Deletions cut 5 bases from V and 2 bases from J, with 12 bases between. CDR1 is MDHEN and CDR2 is SYDVKM in the germline V gene. CDR3 loop: CASSPAGETNEKLFF. Here the CDR3 DNA reads TGTGCCAGCAGTCCTGCCGGGGAGACTAATGAAAAACTGTTTTTT.

V and J are TRBV29-1 and TRBJ2-3; 9 nucleotides align to TRBD1. Losses at the gene ends were 5 bases for V and 2 bases for J; bases not matched to a gene: 8. The CDR3 consists of 15 residues. Germline CDR1 reads SQVTM; CDR2 reads ANQGSEA. The CDR3 DNA reads as TGCAGCGTTTTAGACACAGGGGGCAACACAGATACGCAGTATTTT. Translated, it gives CSVLDTGGNTDTQYF.

This clonotype has a handful of counts. For the CDR3, the DNA is TGCAGCGTTTATCGGGGGATGAACACTGAAGCTTTCTTT. It translates to CSVYRGMNTEAFF. This chain links TRBV29-1 with TRBJ1-1, with TRBD1 as a possible D gene (5 bases). The CDR3 is 13 residues long. V lost 5 bases, J lost 0 bases, and 10 bases lay in between. CDR1 is SQVTM, CDR2 ANQGSEA, per germline.

This clonotype has just a few counts. This chain connects TRBV20-1 to TRBJ2-7, with D tentatively TRBD2 (5 bases). CDR3 size: 15 residues. Trimming removed 2 bases at V and 2 bases at J, with 16 bases between. Per germline, CDR1 DFQATT and CDR2 SNEGSKA (reference sequence). CDR3 amino acids: CSARSTRRPPYEQYF. CDR3 bases: TGCAGTGCTAGATCCACTAGGCGTCCCCCCTACGAGCAGTACTTC.

This clonotype was picked up a small number of times. The V gene is TRBV12-3 or TRBV12-4, the J gene TRBJ1-6; a weak D match, TRBD1 (5 bases). Trimming removed 2 bases from V and 7 bases from J, with 12 bases in between. CDR3 size: 15 residues. The CDR3 coding sequence is TGTGCCAGCAGTTTATCAGGGAGGGGAAATTCACCCCTCCACTTT. Translation: CASSLSGRGNSPLHF.

This clonotype was observed a handful of times. V is TRBV2 and J is TRBJ1-5; 7 bases fit TRBD1. The germline V gene has CDR1 SNHLY and CDR2 FYNNEI. CDR3 length: 16 residues. The V and J ends lost 4 bases and 0 bases, in that order; junction bases with no gene match: 6. The CDR3 region has the DNA TGTGCCAGCAGTGGACCCCGACAGGGTAGCAATCAGCCCCAGCATTTT. Residues: CASSGPRQGSNQPQHF. The complete variable domain, with remaining parts taken from reference TRBV2 and TRBJ1-5, reads EPEVTQTPSHQVTQMGQEVILRCVPISNHLYFYWYRQILGQKVEFLVSFYNNEISEKSEIFDDQFSVERPDGSNFTLKIRSTKLEDSAMYFCASSGPRQGSNQPQHFGDGTRLSIL.

The chain has TRBV28 and TRBJ2-2, with a weak D call TRBD1 (5 bases). The CDR3 runs 13 residues. V was shortened by 8 bases and J by 6 bases, with 13 bases between the two germline ends. The germline gives CDR1 MDHEN, CDR2 SYDVKM. The CDR3 nucleotides are TGTGCCAGCCTCACCAGGGCCGCCGGGGAGCTGTTTTTT. Protein sequence: CASLTRAAGELFF.

The chain combines TRBV11-2 with TRBJ2-5; weak D call: TRBD1 (6 bases). V lost 5 bases, J lost 4 bases, and 17 bases lay in between. The V gene's germline CDR1 is SGHAT and CDR2 FQNNGV. CDR3 length: 15 amino acids. The CDR3 bases are TGTGCCAGCAGCCCGTTACAGGGTTTTGGAGAGACCCAGTACTTC. Its protein is CASSPLQGFGETQYF.

The chain is built from TRBV7-2 and TRBJ2-3; D is perhaps TRBD1 or TRBD2 (5 bases each). The V end lost 10 bases, the J end lost 5 bases, and 16 bases lay between the germline ends. Germline CDR1 reads SGHTA; CDR2 reads FQGNSA. The CDR3 totals 13 residues. The CDR3 nucleotides read TGTGCCACCACGGGTCAGAGGGGAGATACGCAGTATTTT. Protein sequence: CATTGQRGDTQYF.

This clonotype was seen a few times. This chain links TRBV7-2 with TRBJ1-2; no firm D call. Germline V gene lookup returns CDR1 SGHTA and CDR2 FQGNSA. Trimming left V 5 bases short and J 8 bases short, with 12 bases between. The CDR3 has 12 residues. In nucleotides, the CDR3 is TGTGCCAGCAGCCAAGAGAGAAGGGGCTACACCTTC. This codes for CASSQERRGYTF.

As to this clonotype: One end of the junction fails to match germline, which may point to a read error. The chain is built from TRBV28 and TRBJ1-6, with 8 bases that match TRBD1. Germline CDR1 MDHEN, CDR2 SYDVKM. CDR3 size: 16 residues. The CDR3: CARSLRSGGGNSPLHF. CDR3 bases: TGTGCCCGCAGTTTAAGGTCAGGGGGCGGTAATTCACCCCTCCACTTT.

V usage is TRBV2 and J usage is TRBJ1-1; possibly TRBD1 for D (6 bases). The germline V gene has CDR1 SNHLY and CDR2 FYNNEI. The CDR3 has 10 residues. V was cut by 4 bases and J by 10 bases, with 7 bases left in between. The CDR3, as DNA: TGTGCCAGCAGTGGGGGGCGAGCTTTCTTT. Translation gives CASSGGRAFF.